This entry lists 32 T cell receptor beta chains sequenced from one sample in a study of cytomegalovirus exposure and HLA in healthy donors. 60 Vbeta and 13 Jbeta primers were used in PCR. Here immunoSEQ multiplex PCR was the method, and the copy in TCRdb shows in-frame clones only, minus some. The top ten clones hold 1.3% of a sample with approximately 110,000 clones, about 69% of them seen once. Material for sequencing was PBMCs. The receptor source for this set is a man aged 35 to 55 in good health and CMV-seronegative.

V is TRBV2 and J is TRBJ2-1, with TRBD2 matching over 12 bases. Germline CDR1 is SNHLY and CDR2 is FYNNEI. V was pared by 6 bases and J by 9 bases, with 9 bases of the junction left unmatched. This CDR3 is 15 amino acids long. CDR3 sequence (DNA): TGTGCCAGCAGGGCTACTAGCGGGGGGCCGGGTGAGCAGTTCTTC. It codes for CASRATSGGPGEQFF.

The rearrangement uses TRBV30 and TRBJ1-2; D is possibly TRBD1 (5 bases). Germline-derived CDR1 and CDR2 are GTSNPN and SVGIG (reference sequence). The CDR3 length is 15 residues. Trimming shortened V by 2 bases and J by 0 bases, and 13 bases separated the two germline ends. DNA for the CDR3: TGTGCCTGGAGTCAGGACACCGCAGCTAACTATGGCTACACCTTC. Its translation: CAWSQDTAANYGYTF.

The CDR3: CASSLPGQPQHF. The CDR3 DNA reads TGTGCCAGCAGCTTACCGGGTCAGCCCCAGCATTTT. This chain joins TRBV7-9 and TRBJ1-5; D ambiguous. V lost 2 bases and J 6 bases, leaving 5 bases between the germline ends. The CDR3 is 12 residues long. Germline CDR1 SEHNR, CDR2 FQNEAQ (reference sequence).

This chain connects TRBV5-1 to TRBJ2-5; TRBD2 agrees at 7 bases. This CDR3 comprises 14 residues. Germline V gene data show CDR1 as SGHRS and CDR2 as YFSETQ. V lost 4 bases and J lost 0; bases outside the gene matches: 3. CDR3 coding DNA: TGCGCCAGCAGCGGCGGGGGATACCAAGAGACCCAGTACTTC. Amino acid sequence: CASSGGGYQETQYF.

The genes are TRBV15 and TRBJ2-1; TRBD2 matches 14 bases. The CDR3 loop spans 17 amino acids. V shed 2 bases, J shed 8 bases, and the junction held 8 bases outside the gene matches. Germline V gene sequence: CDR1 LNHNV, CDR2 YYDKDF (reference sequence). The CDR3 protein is CATSRIGTSGRGDEQFF. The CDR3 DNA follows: TGTGCCACCAGCAGAATAGGGACTAGCGGGAGAGGCGATGAGCAGTTCTTC.

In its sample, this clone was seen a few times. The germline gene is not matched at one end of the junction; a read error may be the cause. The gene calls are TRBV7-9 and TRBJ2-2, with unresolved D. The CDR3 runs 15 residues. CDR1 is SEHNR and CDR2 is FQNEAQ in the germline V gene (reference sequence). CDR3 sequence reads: CSSSFPSTSPGELFF. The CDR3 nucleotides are TGTTCCAGCAGCTTTCCGTCTACGAGCCCCGGGGAGCTGTTTTTT.

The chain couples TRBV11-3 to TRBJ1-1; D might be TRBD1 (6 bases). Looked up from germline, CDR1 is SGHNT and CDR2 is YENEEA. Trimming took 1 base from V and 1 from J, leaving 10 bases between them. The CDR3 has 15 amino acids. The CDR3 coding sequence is TGTGCCAGCAGCTTAGGGGGCAGGGGGAACACTGAAGCTTTCTTT. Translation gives CASSLGGRGNTEAFF.

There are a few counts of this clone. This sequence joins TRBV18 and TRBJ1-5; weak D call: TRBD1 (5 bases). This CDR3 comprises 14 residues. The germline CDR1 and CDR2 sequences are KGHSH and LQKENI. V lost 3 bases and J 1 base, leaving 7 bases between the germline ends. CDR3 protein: CASSPTESNQPQHF. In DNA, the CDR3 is TGTGCCAGCTCACCGACAGAGAGCAATCAGCCCCAGCATTTT.

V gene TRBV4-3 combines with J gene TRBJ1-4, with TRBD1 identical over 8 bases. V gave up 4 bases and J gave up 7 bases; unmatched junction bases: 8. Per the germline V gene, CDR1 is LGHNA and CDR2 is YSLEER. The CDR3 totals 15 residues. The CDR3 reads CASSLEGQGGEKLFF. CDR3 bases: TGCGCCAGCAGCCTGGAAGGACAGGGAGGTGAAAAACTGTTTTTT.

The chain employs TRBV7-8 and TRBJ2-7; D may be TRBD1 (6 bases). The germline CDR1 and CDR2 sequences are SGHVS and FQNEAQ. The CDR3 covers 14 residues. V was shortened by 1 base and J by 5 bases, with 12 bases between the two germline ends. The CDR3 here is CASSLGIGGDEQYF. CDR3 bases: TGTGCCAGCAGCTTAGGTATAGGGGGAGACGAGCAGTACTTC. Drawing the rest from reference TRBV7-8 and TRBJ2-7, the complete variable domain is GAGVSQSPRYKVAKRGQDVALRCDPISGHVSLFWYQQALGQGPEFLTYFQNEAQLDKSGLPSDRFFAERPEGSVSTLKIQRTQQEDSAVYLCASSLGIGGDEQYFGPGTRLTVT.

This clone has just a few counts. CDR3 DNA sequence: TGTGCCATCAGTGTGGGACTAGCGGAATACAATGAGCAGTTCTTC. This encodes CAISVGLAEYNEQFF. The chain joins TRBV10-3 to TRBJ2-1, with 11 bases aligning to TRBD2. The CDR3 sequence is 15 residues long. Unmatched junction bases numbered 3, after V lost 4 bases and J lost 4 bases. Germline V CDR1 and CDR2: ENHRY, SYGVKD.

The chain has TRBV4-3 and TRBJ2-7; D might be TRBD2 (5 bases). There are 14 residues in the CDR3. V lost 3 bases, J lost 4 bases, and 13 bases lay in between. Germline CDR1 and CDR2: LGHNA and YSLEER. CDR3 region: CASSHGRERYEQYF. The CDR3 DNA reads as TGCGCCAGCAGCCACGGACGGGAAAGGTACGAGCAGTACTTC.

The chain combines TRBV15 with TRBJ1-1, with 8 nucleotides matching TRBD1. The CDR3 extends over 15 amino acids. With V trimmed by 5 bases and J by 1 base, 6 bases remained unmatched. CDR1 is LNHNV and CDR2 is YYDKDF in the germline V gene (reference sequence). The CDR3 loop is CATSDKQGGNTEAFF. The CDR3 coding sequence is TGTGCCACCAGCGACAAACAGGGGGGGAACACTGAAGCTTTCTTT.

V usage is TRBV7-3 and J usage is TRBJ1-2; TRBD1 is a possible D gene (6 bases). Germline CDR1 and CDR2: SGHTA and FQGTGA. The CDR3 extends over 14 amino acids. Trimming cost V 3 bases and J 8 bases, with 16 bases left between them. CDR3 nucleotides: TGTGCCAGCAGCTTGGGGGGGACACTCGGAGGCTACACCTTC. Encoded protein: CASSLGGTLGGYTF.

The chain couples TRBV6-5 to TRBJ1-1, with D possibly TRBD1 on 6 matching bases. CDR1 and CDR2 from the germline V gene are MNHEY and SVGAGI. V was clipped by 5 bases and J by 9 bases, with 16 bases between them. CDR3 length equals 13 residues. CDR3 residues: CASSRTVERKAFF. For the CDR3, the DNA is TGTGCCAGCAGTCGGACAGTAGAGCGGAAAGCTTTCTTT.

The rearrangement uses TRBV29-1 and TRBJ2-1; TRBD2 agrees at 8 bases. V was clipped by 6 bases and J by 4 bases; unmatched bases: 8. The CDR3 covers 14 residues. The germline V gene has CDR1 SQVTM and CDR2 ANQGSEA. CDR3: CSVQRGNGYNEQFF. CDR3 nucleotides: TGCAGCGTCCAGCGGGGGAACGGGTACAATGAGCAGTTCTTC.

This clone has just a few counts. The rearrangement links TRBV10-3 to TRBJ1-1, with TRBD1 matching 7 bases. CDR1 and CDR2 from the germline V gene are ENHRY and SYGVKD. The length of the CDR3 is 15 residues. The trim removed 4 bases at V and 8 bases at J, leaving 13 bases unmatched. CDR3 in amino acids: CAISASVTGMIEAFF. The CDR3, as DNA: TGTGCCATCAGTGCATCGGTGACAGGGATGATCGAAGCTTTCTTT.

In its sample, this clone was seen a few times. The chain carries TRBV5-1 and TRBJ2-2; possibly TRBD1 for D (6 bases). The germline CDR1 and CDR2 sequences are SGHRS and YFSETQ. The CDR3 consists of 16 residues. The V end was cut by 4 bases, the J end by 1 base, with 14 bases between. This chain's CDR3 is CASSINRAKNTGELFF. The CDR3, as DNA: TGCGCCAGCAGCATTAACAGGGCAAAGAACACCGGGGAGCTGTTTTTT.

For the CDR3, the DNA is TGTGCCACCAGCAGCGAGAACAGGGGTAATCAGCCCCAGCATTTT. Amino acid sequence: CATSSENRGNQPQHF. The chain combines TRBV15 with TRBJ1-5, with TRBD1 matching 7 bases. V lost 3 bases to trimming and J lost 4 bases; unmatched junction nucleotides: 6. The CDR3 consists of 15 residues. CDR1 is LNHNV, CDR2 YYDKDF, per germline (reference sequence).

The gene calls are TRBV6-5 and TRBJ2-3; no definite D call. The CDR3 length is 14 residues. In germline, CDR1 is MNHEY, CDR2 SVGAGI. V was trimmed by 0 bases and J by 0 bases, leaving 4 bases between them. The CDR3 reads CASSYSTSTDTQYF. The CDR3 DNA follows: TGTGCCAGCAGTTACTCGACTAGCACAGATACGCAGTATTTT.

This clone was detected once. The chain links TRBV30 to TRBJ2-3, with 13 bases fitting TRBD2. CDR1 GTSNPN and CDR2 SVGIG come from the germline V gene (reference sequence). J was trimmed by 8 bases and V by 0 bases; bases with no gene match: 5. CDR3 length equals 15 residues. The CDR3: CAWSVLAGGGITQYF. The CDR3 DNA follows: TGTGCCTGGAGTGTACTAGCGGGAGGGGGGATTACGCAGTATTTT.

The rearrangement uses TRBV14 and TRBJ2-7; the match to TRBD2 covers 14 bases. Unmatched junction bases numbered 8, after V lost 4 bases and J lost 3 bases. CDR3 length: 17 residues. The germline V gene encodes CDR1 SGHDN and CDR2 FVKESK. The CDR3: CASSRGTSGRWGYEQYF. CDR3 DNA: TGTGCCAGCAGCCGCGGGACTAGCGGGAGATGGGGCTACGAGCAGTACTTC.

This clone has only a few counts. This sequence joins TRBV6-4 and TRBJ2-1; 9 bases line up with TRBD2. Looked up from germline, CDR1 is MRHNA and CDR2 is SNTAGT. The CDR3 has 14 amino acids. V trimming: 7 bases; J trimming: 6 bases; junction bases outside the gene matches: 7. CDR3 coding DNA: TGTGCCAGCAATATACTAGCGGGTGCCAATGAGCAGTTCTTC. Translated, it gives CASNILAGANEQFF.

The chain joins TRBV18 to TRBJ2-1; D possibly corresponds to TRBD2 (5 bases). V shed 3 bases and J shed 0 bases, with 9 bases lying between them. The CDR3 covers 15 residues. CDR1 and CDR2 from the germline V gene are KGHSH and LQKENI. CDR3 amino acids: CASSPPGSSYNEQFF. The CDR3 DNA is TGTGCCAGCTCACCCCCTGGGAGCTCCTACAATGAGCAGTTCTTC. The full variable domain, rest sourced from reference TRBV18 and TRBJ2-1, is NAGVMQNPRHLVRRRGQEARLRCSPMKGHSHVYWYRQLPEEGLKFMVYLQKENIIDESGMPKERFSAEFPKEGPSILRIQQVVRGDSAAYFCASSPPGSSYNEQFFGPGTRLTVL.

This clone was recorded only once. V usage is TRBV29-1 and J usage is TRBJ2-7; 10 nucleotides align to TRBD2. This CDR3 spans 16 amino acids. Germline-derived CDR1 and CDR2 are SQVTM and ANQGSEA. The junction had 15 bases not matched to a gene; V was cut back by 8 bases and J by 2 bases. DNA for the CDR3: TGCAGCTTTACCCCCTTAGCGGGAGGAGGCGCCTACGAGCAGTACTTC. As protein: CSFTPLAGGGAYEQYF.

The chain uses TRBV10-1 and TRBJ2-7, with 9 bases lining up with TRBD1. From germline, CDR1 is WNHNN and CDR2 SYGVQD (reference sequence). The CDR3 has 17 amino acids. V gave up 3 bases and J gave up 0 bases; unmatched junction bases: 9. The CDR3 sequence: CASSDLIGTGSSYEQYF. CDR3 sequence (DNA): TGCGCCAGCAGTGACTTAATTGGGACAGGGAGCTCCTACGAGCAGTACTTC.

CDR3 sequence (DNA): TGTGCCAGCTCGCCAAGGATCCGGGAGGACATTCAGTACTTC. It codes for CASSPRIREDIQYF. The chain uses TRBV18 and TRBJ2-4; 7 bases are a match to TRBD2. From germline, CDR1 is KGHSH and CDR2 LQKENI. With 6 bases clipped from V and 8 bases from J, the junction kept 10 bases outside the gene matches. This CDR3 contains 14 residues.

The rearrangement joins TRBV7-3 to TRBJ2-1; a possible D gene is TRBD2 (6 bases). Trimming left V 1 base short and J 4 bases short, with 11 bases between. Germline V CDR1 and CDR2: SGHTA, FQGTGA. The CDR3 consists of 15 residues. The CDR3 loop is CASSLRLASYNEQFF. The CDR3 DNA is TGTGCCAGCAGCTTAAGGCTAGCGAGTTACAATGAGCAGTTCTTC.

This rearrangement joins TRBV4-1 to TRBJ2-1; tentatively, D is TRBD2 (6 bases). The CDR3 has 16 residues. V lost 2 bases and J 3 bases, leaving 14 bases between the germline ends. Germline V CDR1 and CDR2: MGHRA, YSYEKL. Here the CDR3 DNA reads TGCGCCAGCAGCCAAACGGGAGAGGATTTCTACAATGAGCAGTTCTTC. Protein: CASSQTGEDFYNEQFF.

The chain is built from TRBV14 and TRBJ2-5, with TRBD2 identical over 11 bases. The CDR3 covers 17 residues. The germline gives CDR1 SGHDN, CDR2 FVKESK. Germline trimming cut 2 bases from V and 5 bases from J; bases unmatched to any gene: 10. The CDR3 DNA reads TGTGCCAGCAGCCAAAGTCTACTAGCGGGAGTTATGGAGACCCAGTACTTC. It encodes CASSQSLLAGVMETQYF. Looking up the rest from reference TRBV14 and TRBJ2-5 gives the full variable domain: EAGVTQFPSHSVIEKGQTVTLRCDPISGHDNLYWYRRVMGKEIKFLLHFVKESKQDESGMPNNRFLAERTGGTYSTLKVQPAELEDSGVYFCASSQSLLAGVMETQYFGPGTRLLVL.

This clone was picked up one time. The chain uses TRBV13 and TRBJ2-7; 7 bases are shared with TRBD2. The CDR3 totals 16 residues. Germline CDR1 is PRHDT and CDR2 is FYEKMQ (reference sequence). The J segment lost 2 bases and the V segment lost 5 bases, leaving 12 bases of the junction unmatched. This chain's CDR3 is CASSPRWGGRAYEQYF. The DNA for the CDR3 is TGTGCCAGCAGCCCAAGGTGGGGGGGTCGAGCCTACGAGCAGTACTTC.

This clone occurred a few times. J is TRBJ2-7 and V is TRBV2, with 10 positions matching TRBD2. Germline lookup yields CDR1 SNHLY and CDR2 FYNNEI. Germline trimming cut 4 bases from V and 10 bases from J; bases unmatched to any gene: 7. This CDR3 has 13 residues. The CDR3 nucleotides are TGTGCCAGCAGTGCGTCCACTAGCGGGAAACAGTACTTC. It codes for CASSASTSGKQYF. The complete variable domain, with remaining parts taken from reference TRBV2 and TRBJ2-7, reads EPEVTQTPSHQVTQMGQEVILRCVPISNHLYFYWYRQILGQKVEFLVSFYNNEISEKSEIFDDQFSVERPDGSNFTLKIRSTKLEDSAMYFCASSASTSGKQYFGPGTRLTVT.